The 24 T cell receptor beta chains below come from one sample, sequenced in a study of cytomegalovirus exposure and HLA in healthy donors (dated by TCRdb to 2016 to 2017). Library preparation used the immunoSEQ multiplex PCR assay. The table comes from immuneACCESS by way of TCRdb, which keeps in-frame sequences with V and J called. Part of the clones is missing from these tables; in studies checked, under half for an unresolved V gene and the rest for unknown reasons. This sample holds tens of thousands of clones; around 94% were observed only once. The leading ten clones occupy over 2% of the sample. Sequencing was carried out using PBMCs. Receptors were obtained from a woman between 18 and 30 years old in good health and CMV-seronegative.

The V gene is TRBV27, the J gene TRBJ2-3; D is possibly TRBD1 (6 bases). The germline V and J ends were trimmed by 7 bases and 7 bases, with 21 bases remaining between them. The V gene's germline CDR1 is MNHEY and CDR2 SMNVEV (reference sequence). There are 15 residues in the CDR3. CDR3 protein: CASTTDGGTFHTQYF. CDR3 bases: TGTGCCAGCACCACGGACGGTGGGACATTCCATACGCAGTATTTT.

The J gene is TRBJ1-5, the V gene TRBV6-1; weak D call: TRBD1 (5 bases). This CDR3 region has 17 residues. V lost 3 bases, J lost 0 bases, and 15 bases lay in between. Germline V gene sequence: CDR1 MNHNS, CDR2 SASEGT. The CDR3 is CASSDRLGDYSNQPQHF. The CDR3 DNA reads TGTGCCAGCAGTGACCGATTAGGGGACTATAGCAATCAGCCCCAGCATTTT.

This sequence joins TRBV7-2 and TRBJ2-4, with 9 bases fitting TRBD1. CDR3 size: 15 residues. CDR1 and CDR2 from the germline V gene are SGHTA and FQGNSA. J gave up 7 bases and V 4 bases, and 8 bases lay outside the gene matches. The chain's CDR3 is CASSSYRDRDNIQYF. The DNA of the CDR3 is TGTGCCAGCAGCTCGTACCGGGACAGGGATAACATTCAGTACTTC.

V gene TRBV10-3 combines with J gene TRBJ2-7; D may be TRBD1 (5 bases). The CDR3 consists of 12 residues. Germline loops: CDR1 ENHRY, CDR2 SYGVKD. V dropped 11 bases and J dropped 6 bases, with 17 bases sitting between them. The DNA for the CDR3 is TGTGCCGCCTACGATTGGGGCGTCGAGCAGTACTTC. Its translation is CAAYDWGVEQYF.

The rearrangement joins TRBV7-3 to TRBJ1-5, with D possibly matching TRBD1 (5 bases). The germline V gene encodes CDR1 SGHTA and CDR2 FQGTGA. The CDR3 loop spans 15 amino acids. The V end was cut by 2 bases, the J end by 1 base, with 9 bases between. CDR3 sequence reads: CASSLVGGSNQPQHF. CDR3 DNA sequence: TGTGCCAGCAGCTTAGTGGGGGGAAGCAATCAGCCCCAGCATTTT.

This rearrangement joins TRBV5-4 to TRBJ1-3; no reliable D call. Germline V gene data show CDR1 as SGHNT and CDR2 as YYREEE (reference sequence). This CDR3 has 15 amino acids. Trimming cost V 1 base and J 0 bases, with 8 bases left between them. Here the CDR3 DNA reads TGTGCCAGCAGCTTGTGGTCGAGCTCTGGAAACACCATATATTTT. It codes for CASSLWSSSGNTIYF.

The table lists this clone with a count of one. This sequence joins TRBV11-2 and TRBJ2-7, with 7 bases lining up with TRBD1. The CDR3 extends over 15 amino acids. The J segment lost 2 bases and the V segment lost 3 bases, leaving 7 bases of the junction unmatched. Germline CDR1 reads SGHAT; CDR2 reads FQNNGV. The CDR3 sequence is CASSLPGGRAYEQYF. As DNA, the CDR3 is TGTGCCAGCAGCTTGCCAGGGGGAAGGGCCTACGAGCAGTACTTC.

The chain employs TRBV7-9 and TRBJ2-1; TRBD2 matches at 8 bases. The CDR3 totals 16 residues. J lost 5 bases, V lost 1 base, and 7 bases had no gene match. Germline values: CDR1 SEHNR, CDR2 FQNEAQ (reference sequence). The CDR3 loop reads CASSLVTSGSHNEQFF. The DNA for the CDR3 is TGTGCCAGCAGCTTAGTGACCAGCGGGAGCCACAATGAGCAGTTCTTC.

The J gene is TRBJ2-1, the V gene TRBV5-1, with TRBD2 matching over 10 bases. The length of the CDR3 is 14 residues. J gave up 3 bases and V 3 bases, and 0 bases lay outside the gene matches. Germline values: CDR1 SGHRS, CDR2 YFSETQ. CDR3 protein: CASSSSGSYNEQFF. The DNA for the CDR3 is TGCGCCAGCAGCTCTAGCGGGAGCTACAATGAGCAGTTCTTC.

This chain uses TRBV2 with TRBJ2-3; TRBD1 matches at 11 bases. The CDR3 is 16 residues long. After removal of 8 bases from V and 8 bases from J, the junction contained 15 bases not matched to a gene. In germline, CDR1 is SNHLY, CDR2 FYNNEI. CDR3 sequence (DNA): TGTGCCAGCGGTTCTTCGGGGGACAGGGGGTTGGGTACGCAGTATTTT. Its protein product is CASGSSGDRGLGTQYF.

V and J are TRBV2 and TRBJ2-1; 12 bases fit TRBD2. With 3 bases clipped from V and 7 bases from J, the junction kept 7 bases outside the gene matches. Looked up from germline, CDR1 is SNHLY and CDR2 is FYNNEI. The CDR3 is 16 residues long. The CDR3 nucleotides are TGTGCCAGCAGTGAGACCCTAGCGGGAGGGGGGAATGAGCAGTTCTTC. Translated: CASSETLAGGGNEQFF.

J is TRBJ2-6 and V is TRBV5-8, with D perhaps matching TRBD2 (5 bases). The V end was cut by 0 bases, the J end by 0 bases, with 10 bases between. The CDR3 has 17 amino acids. Germline assignment: CDR1 SGHTS and CDR2 YDEGEE. Here the CDR3 DNA reads TGTGCCAGCAGCTTGGATGTCGGGATCTCTGGGGCCAACGTCCTGACTTTC. It specifies CASSLDVGISGANVLTF.

This clone was seen a single time. The gene calls are TRBV27 and TRBJ1-6, with a possible D match to TRBD1 (6 bases). The germline V and J ends were trimmed by 7 bases and 6 bases, with 16 bases remaining between them. CDR3 size: 15 residues. CDR1 is MNHEY, CDR2 SMNVEV, per germline (reference sequence). The CDR3 protein is CASTKGDTLNSPLHF. CDR3 in DNA: TGTGCCAGCACCAAGGGGGACACACTTAATTCACCCCTCCACTTT.

This CDR3 reads CASSDSSGTGVQPQHF. The CDR3 nucleotides read TGTGCCAGCAGTGACTCCTCCGGGACAGGGGTTCAGCCCCAGCATTTT. The chain is built from TRBV28 and TRBJ1-5, with TRBD1 matching over 10 bases. The CDR3 extends over 16 amino acids. Losses at the gene ends were 5 bases for V and 6 bases for J; bases not matched to a gene: 10. CDR1 is MDHEN and CDR2 is SYDVKM in the germline V gene.

The V call is TRBV7-2, the J call TRBJ2-1; D unclear. Germline V lookup: CDR1 SGHTA, CDR2 FQGNSA. This CDR3 has 15 residues. With 1 base removed from V and 0 bases from J, the gap between germline ends came to 7 bases. Here the CDR3 reads CASSLGGTSYNEQFF. The CDR3 nucleotides read TGTGCCAGCAGCTTAGGCGGAACCTCCTACAATGAGCAGTTCTTC.

V is TRBV7-6 and J is TRBJ2-7; tentatively, D is TRBD2 (7 bases). Germline loops: CDR1 SGHVS, CDR2 FNYEAQ. The CDR3 consists of 17 residues. Trimming cost V 5 bases and J 1 base, with 21 bases left between them. CDR3 loop: CASSQTRAGAASYEQYF. Written as DNA, the CDR3 is TGTGCCAGCAGCCAAACAAGGGCGGGGGCGGCTTCCTACGAGCAGTACTTC.

The rearrangement uses TRBV2 and TRBJ2-1; 14 bases fit TRBD2. Germline V gene sequence: CDR1 SNHLY, CDR2 FYNNEI. The CDR3 is made up of 17 amino acids. V was pared by 6 bases and J by 9 bases, with 13 bases of the junction left unmatched. This CDR3 is CASRDGLAGGGGGEQFF. The CDR3 DNA is TGTGCCAGCAGGGATGGACTAGCGGGAGGCGGGGGGGGTGAGCAGTTCTTC.

The chain joins TRBV13 to TRBJ1-3; D not certain. The germline CDR1 and CDR2 sequences are PRHDT and FYEKMQ (reference sequence). The CDR3 runs to 18 residues. V gave up 2 bases and J gave up 0 bases, with 17 bases separating them. CDR3 region: CASSLSGLGGNSGNTIYF. DNA of the CDR3: TGTGCCAGCAGCTTATCAGGTTTGGGCGGGAACTCTGGAAACACCATATATTTT.

The rearrangement joins TRBV7-9 to TRBJ2-2; no definite D call. CDR3 size: 12 residues. Germline V gene lookup returns CDR1 SEHNR and CDR2 FQNEAQ (reference sequence). The V end was cut by 4 bases, the J end by 8 bases, with 8 bases between. The CDR3 region is CASSYDEGELFF. The DNA of the CDR3 is TGTGCCAGCAGCTACGATGAGGGGGAGCTGTTTTTT.

The chain couples TRBV30 to TRBJ1-6, with D possibly matching TRBD1 (6 bases). CDR3 length: 19 amino acids. V dropped 1 base and J dropped 7 bases, with 26 bases sitting between them. The germline V gene encodes CDR1 GTSNPN and CDR2 SVGIG (reference sequence). The CDR3 reads CAWSGSETGSPTLNSPLHF. The CDR3 region has the DNA TGTGCCTGGAGTGGATCTGAGACAGGAAGTCCCACCTTGAATTCACCCCTCCACTTT.

The rearrangement links TRBV13 to TRBJ2-3, with 8 bases fitting TRBD2. The CDR3 spans 15 residues. The junction had 7 bases not matched to a gene; V was cut back by 5 bases and J by 3 bases. The germline CDR1 and CDR2 sequences are PRHDT and FYEKMQ (reference sequence). CDR3 DNA sequence: TGTGCCAGCAGCCAAACCAAGCGGGAGACAGATACGCAGTATTTT. As protein: CASSQTKRETDTQYF. Based on the CDR3 plus reference TRBV13 and TRBJ2-3, the full variable domain is AAGVIQSPRHLIKEKRETATLKCYPIPRHDTVYWYQQGPGQDPQFLISFYEKMQSDKGSIPDRFSAQQFSDYHSELNMSSLELGDSALYFCASSQTKRETDTQYFGPGTRLTVL.

The chain uses TRBV30 and TRBJ1-3; TRBD1 agrees at 7 bases. Germline-derived CDR1 and CDR2 are GTSNPN and SVGIG (reference sequence). The V gene end was trimmed by 6 bases and the J gene end by 1 base; junction bases not matched to a gene: 9. CDR3 length equals 15 residues. CDR3 loop: CACDRMDRSGNTIYF. The CDR3, as DNA: TGTGCCTGCGATCGAATGGACAGGTCTGGAAACACCATATATTTT.

V and J are TRBV28 and TRBJ2-1; 9 nucleotides align to TRBD2. The germline V gene encodes CDR1 MDHEN and CDR2 SYDVKM. Trimming removed 3 bases from V and 5 bases from J; junction bases left unmatched: 11. This CDR3 contains 17 residues. The CDR3 DNA follows: TGTGCCAGCAGTTTGCAAATCGGGACTAGCAGTAACAATGAGCAGTTCTTC. It is translated as CASSLQIGTSSNNEQFF. Using reference TRBV28 and TRBJ2-1 for the parts outside the CDR3, the full variable domain is DVKVTQSSRYLVKRTGEKVFLECVQDMDHENMFWYRQDPGLGLRLIYFSYDVKMKEKGDIPEGYSVSREKKERFSLILESASTNQTSMYLCASSLQIGTSSNNEQFFGPGTRLTVL.

The chain uses TRBV6-1 and TRBJ2-4; D is perhaps TRBD2 (5 bases). The CDR3 is 8 amino acids. The germline V gene encodes CDR1 MNHNS and CDR2 SASEGT. V lost 8 bases, J lost 14 bases, and 7 bases lay in between. CDR3 DNA: TGTGCCAGCCGGGGAGAGTACTTC. It translates to CASRGEYF.